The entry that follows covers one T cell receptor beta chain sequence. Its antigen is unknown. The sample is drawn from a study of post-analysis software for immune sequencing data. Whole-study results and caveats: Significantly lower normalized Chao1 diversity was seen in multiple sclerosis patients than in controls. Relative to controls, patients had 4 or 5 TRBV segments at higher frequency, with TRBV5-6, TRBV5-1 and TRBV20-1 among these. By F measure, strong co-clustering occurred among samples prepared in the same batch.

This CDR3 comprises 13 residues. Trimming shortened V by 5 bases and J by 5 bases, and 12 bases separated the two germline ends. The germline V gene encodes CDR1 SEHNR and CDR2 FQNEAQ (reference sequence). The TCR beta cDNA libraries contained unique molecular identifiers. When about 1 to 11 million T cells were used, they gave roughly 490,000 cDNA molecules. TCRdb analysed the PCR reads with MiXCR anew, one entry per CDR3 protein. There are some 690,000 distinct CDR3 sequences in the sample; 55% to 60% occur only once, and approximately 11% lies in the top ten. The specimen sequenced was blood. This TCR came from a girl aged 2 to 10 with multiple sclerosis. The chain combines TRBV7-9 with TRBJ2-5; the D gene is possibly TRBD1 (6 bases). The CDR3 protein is CASSAQGVETQYF. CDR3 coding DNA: TGTGCCAGCAGCGCACAGGGCGTGGAGACCCAGTACTTC.